This T cell receptor beta chain is drawn from a study of glioma-infiltrating T cells. The iRepertoire nested amplicon-rescue multiplex PCR amplified TCR alpha and beta CDR3s from RNA. TCRdb re-called the multiplex PCR reads through MiXCR, storing one row per CDR3 protein. Of 300,000 to 450,000 distinct CDR3 sequences in the sample, 35% to 45% are singletons; the top ten hold approximately 12%. Study-wide points: Patients with low tissue-blood divergence carried a signature set of shared blood CDR3 motifs. Above-expected tissue-blood divergence occurred in all gliomas, most in low-grade ones.

As concerns this clonotype: Its cognate antigen is unknown. Possible read error: a much larger clone is one base away.

Specimen: glioma tissue, nonneoplastic brain tissue, or PBMCs (not recorded which). This receptor was obtained from a human donor with low-grade glioma or glioblastoma, undergoing nonglioma brain surgery, or in good health (not recorded which).

This CDR3 is CASLRQWTKRTQYF. Here the CDR3 DNA reads TGTGCCAGCCTCCGACAGTGGACTAAACGTACGCAGTATTTT. The V gene is TRBV6-1, the J gene TRBJ2-3, with D perhaps TRBD2 (6 bases). This CDR3 spans 14 amino acids. CDR1 and CDR2 (germline): MNHNS, SASEGT. Trimming stripped 8 bases from V and 8 bases from J, with 20 bases between.